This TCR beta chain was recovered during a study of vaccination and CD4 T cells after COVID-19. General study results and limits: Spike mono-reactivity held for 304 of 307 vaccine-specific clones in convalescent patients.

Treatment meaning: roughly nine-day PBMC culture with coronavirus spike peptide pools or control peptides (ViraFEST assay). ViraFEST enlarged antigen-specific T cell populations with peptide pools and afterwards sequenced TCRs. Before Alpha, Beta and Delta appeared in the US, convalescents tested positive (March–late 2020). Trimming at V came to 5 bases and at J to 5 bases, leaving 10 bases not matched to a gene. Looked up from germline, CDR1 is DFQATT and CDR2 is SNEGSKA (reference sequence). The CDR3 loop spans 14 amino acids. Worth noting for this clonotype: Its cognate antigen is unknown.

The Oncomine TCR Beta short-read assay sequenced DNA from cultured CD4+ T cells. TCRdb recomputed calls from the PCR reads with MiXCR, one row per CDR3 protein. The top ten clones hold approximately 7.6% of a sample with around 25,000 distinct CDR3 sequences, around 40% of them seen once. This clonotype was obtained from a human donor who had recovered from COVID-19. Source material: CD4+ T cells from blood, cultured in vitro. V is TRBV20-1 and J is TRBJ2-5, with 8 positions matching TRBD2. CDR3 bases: TGCAGTGCTTCGACCACAGGACTAGCTGAGACCCAGTACTTC. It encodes CSASTTGLAETQYF.